This T cell receptor (beta chain) derives from a study of T cells in Graves' hyperthyroidism and ophthalmopathy. Each diagnosis drew on symptoms, thyroxine, TRAb, thyroid ultrasound and orbital computed tomography findings. Fresh 10 ml peripheral blood yielded PBMCs. CDR3 length equals 16 residues. Germline CDR1 and CDR2: MNHEY and SMNVEV (reference sequence). V lost 3 bases to trimming and J lost 4 bases; unmatched junction nucleotides: 8. RNA transcripts served as the template for amplifying TCR beta CDR3 regions. First-round RT-PCR of the TCR CDR3 relied on the HTBI primer set. Via MiXCR, TCRdb re-called the multiplex PCR reads, giving one row per CDR3 protein. The table lists 650,000 to 700,000 distinct CDR3 sequences, around 15% of them singletons.

This TCR derives from a man between 50 and 59 years old with Graves' hyperthyroidism. The chain combines TRBV27 with TRBJ2-2; 7 nucleotides agree with TRBD2. The sequenced sample consisted of blood. In DNA form, the CDR3 reads TGTGCCAGCAGTTTCTTGCGGGAGACCCCCACCGGGGAGCTGTTTTTT. This encodes CASSFLRETPTGELFF.